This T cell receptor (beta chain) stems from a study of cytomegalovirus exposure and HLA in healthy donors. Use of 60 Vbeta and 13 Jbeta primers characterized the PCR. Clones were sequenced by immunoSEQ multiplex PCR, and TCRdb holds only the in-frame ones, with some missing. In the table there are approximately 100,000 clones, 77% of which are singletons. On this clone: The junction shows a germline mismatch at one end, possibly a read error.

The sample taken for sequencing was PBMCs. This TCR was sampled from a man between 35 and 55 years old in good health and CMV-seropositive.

Here the CDR3 DNA reads TGTGCCAACTCACCCCCGACAGCCTCCGCAACTAATGAAAAACTGTTTTTT. Translation: CANSPPTASATNEKLFF. The genes are TRBV18 and TRBJ1-4, with D tentatively TRBD1 (5 bases). The CDR3 has 17 residues. Looked up from germline, CDR1 is KGHSH and CDR2 is LQKENI.